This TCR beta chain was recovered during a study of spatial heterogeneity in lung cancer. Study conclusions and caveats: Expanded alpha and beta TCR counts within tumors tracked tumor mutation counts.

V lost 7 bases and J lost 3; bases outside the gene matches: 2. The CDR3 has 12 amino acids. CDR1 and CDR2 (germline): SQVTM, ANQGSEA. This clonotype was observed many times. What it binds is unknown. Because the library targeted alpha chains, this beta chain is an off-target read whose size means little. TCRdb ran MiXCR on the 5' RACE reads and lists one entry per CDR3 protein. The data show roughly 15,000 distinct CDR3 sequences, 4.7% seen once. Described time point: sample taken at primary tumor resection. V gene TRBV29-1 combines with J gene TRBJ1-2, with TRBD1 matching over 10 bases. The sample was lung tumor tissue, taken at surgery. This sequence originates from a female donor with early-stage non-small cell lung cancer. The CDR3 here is CSGGQGDYGYTF. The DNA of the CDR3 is TGCAGCGGCGGACAGGGGGACTATGGCTACACCTTC.